The next 3 T cell receptor beta chains were all read from a single sample in a study of T cell changes during pregnancy in multiple sclerosis. Generated by immunoSEQ multiplex PCR, the TCRdb table keeps only in-frame clones and is missing some. The top ten hold roughly 1.7% of the sample, which has about 67,000 clones, 92% seen once. The source was peripheral blood, collected in the first trimester of pregnancy. These receptors originate from a female donor in good health, enrolled as a control in a pregnancy study.

This chain links TRBV30 with TRBJ1-6, with 7 bases that match TRBD1. With V trimmed by 5 bases and J by 9 bases, 7 bases remained unmatched. The CDR3 contains 13 residues. Per the germline V gene, CDR1 is GTSNPN and CDR2 is SVGIG (reference sequence). The CDR3 loop is CAWCDRVVSPLHF. DNA of the CDR3: TGTGCCTGGTGTGACAGGGTGGTTTCACCCCTCCACTTT.

V and J are TRBV25-1 and TRBJ2-3; 13 bases agree with TRBD2. The CDR3 is 17 amino acids. The ends lost 6 bases at V and 2 bases at J; junction bases unmatched: 8. Germline V gives CDR1 MGHDK, CDR2 SYGVNS. The CDR3 DNA is TGTGCCAGCAGCAAGACGGGACTAGCGGGAATCACAGATACGCAGTATTTT. This translates into CASSKTGLAGITDTQYF.

This clone was seen once. This sequence joins TRBV27 and TRBJ1-1; D perhaps matches TRBD1 (6 bases). CDR1 and CDR2 from the germline V gene are MNHEY and SMNVEV (reference sequence). This CDR3 has 17 residues. The V end was cut by 5 bases, the J end by 0 bases, with 19 bases between. The CDR3 here is CASSPPRRKGVNTEAFF. The DNA for the CDR3 is TGTGCCAGCAGTCCACCGAGGCGGAAGGGGGTGAACACTGAAGCTTTCTTT.